The subject of this entry is one T cell receptor beta chain. The CDR3 contains 16 residues. Germline V gives CDR1 SGHVS, CDR2 FQNEAQ. Trimming at V came to 3 bases and at J to 2 bases, leaving 9 bases not matched to a gene. The data were obtained in a study of blood T cell repertoires in COVID-19. Across the study: Spain, Italy and the United States supplied samples that represented acute and convalescent COVID-19. Sources were T cells, B-cell-depleted T cells, or PBMCs; the material itself was cDNA or gDNA.

In the original workflow: Using reference gene primer amplification, nucleated cell counts were estimated. Profiling relied on immunoSEQ multiplex PCR, and the TCRdb table lists in-frame clones only, not all of them. V and J calls and clone size are as listed in that table; D and trimming were resolved from the DNA. The table includes 95,000 to 150,000 clones, 75% to 90% detected once. The sample taken for sequencing was peripheral blood. The TCR was taken from a man aged 35 to 55 with acute or convalescent COVID-19. The J gene is TRBJ2-7, the V gene TRBV7-8; TRBD2 agrees at 8 bases. CDR3 in amino acids: CASSFPRSGETYEQYF. The CDR3 bases are TGTGCCAGCAGCTTTCCGCGTAGCGGGGAAACCTACGAGCAGTACTTC.